These T cell receptor beta chains were read from a single sample in a study of shared clonotypes between healthy human individuals. Profiling relied on immunoSEQ multiplex PCR, and the TCRdb table lists in-frame clones only, not all of them. The repertoire consists of roughly 2.1 million clones, with approximately 94% occurring once and the leading ten covering 1.5% to 2%. The specimen sequenced was naive CD8+ T cells from PBMCs. The receptors originated from a man aged 18 to 29 in good health. Some clones in this sample may be carry-over from other donors' samples. Each CDR3 is given with its conserved first and last residue. The D gene is left open where the match is weak. Expanded clones are given a class, and other clones once, few, many or no size at all.

14,TRBV27,NA,TRBJ2-2,once,TGTGCCAGCAGTATTTCAGGGAACACCGGGGAGCTGTTTTTT,CASSISGNTGELFF
15,TRBV28,NA,TRBJ1-5,NA,TGTGCCAGCAGTACAGGATTTAATAGCAATCAGCCCCAGCATTTT,CASSTGFNSNQPQHF
12,TRBV7-3,NA,TRBJ2-3,NA,TGTGCCAGCAGCTTACAGGGAGATACGCAGTATTTT,CASSLQGDTQYF
15,TRBV7-9,NA,TRBJ1-2,few,TGTGCCAGCAGCTTAGCTCAGGGTGGTAGCTATGGCTACACCTTC,CASSLAQGGSYGYTF
18,TRBV28,TRBD2,TRBJ2-1,NA,TGTGCCAGCAGGGGCGGACTAGCGGGAGGGCCCTCCTACAATGAGCAGTTCTTC,CASRGGLAGGPSYNEQFF
13,TRBV18,NA,TRBJ1-2,NA,TGTGCCAGCTCGCCGGAGACGGACTATGGCTACACCTTC,CASSPETDYGYTF
14,TRBV27,TRBD1,TRBJ2-7,few,TGTGCCAGCAGTTTAAGACAGGGGGCATGGGAGCAGTACTTC,CASSLRQGAWEQYF
15,TRBV9,TRBD2,TRBJ2-7,NA,TGTGCCAGCAGCGTAGCGGGACTAAGCTCCTACGAGCAGTACTTC,CASSVAGLSSYEQYF
14,TRBV7-6,TRBD2,TRBJ2-1,NA,TGTGCCAGCAGCCGGGGACTATCCCACAATGAGCAGTTCTTC,CASSRGLSHNEQFF
15,TRBV7-9,NA,TRBJ2-1,NA,TGTGCCAGCAGCTTCGACTGGGTCTCCTACAATGAGCAGTTCTTC,CASSFDWVSYNEQFF
15,TRBV30,NA,TRBJ2-6,once,TGTGCCTGGAGTGTAGGGGGGCCTGGGGCCAACGTCCTGACTTTC,CAWSVGGPGANVLTF
13,TRBV5-6,NA,TRBJ2-7,NA,TGTGCCAGCAGCTGGACGGATCCCTACGAGCAGTACTTC,CASSWTDPYEQYF
15,TRBV10-2,TRBD2,TRBJ2-2,NA,TGCGCCAGCACTAAACTAGCGACGAACACCGGGGAGCTGTTTTTT,CASTKLATNTGELFF
13,TRBV7-9,NA,TRBJ1-2,NA,TGTGCCAGCAGCTTGGCAGGCTACTATGGCTACACCTTC,CASSLAGYYGYTF
14,TRBV6-5,NA,TRBJ1-2,NA,TGTGCCAGCAGTAGAGGCGGGGAGCACTATGGCTACACCTTC,CASSRGGEHYGYTF
15,TRBV21-1,NA,TRBJ1-1,NA,TGTGCCAGCAGCAAAAAATTAATTCCTTCCACTGAAGCTTTCTTT,CASSKKLIPSTEAFF
13,TRBV7-9,TRBD1,TRBJ1-2,NA,TGTGCCAGCAACCAAGGGGGCGGCTTGGGCTACACCTTC,CASNQGGGLGYTF
15,TRBV27,TRBD2,TRBJ2-3,once,TGTGCCAGCAGTTCTGGACTAGCAGGCACAGATACGCAGTATTTT,CASSSGLAGTDTQYF
13,TRBV4-3,NA,TRBJ1-1,NA,TGCGCCAGCAGCAGCCGACAGTCGGCGGGGGCTTTCTTT,CASSSRQSAGAFF
13,TRBV6-5,NA,TRBJ2-7,NA,TGTGCCAGCAGTTACGGGGGATCCTACGAGCAGTACTTC,CASSYGGSYEQYF
15,TRBV15,NA,TRBJ2-3,once,TGTGCCACCAGCAGTACAGCACTTGGGGGGGATACGCAGTATTTT,CATSSTALGGDTQYF
17,TRBV4-3,NA,TRBJ2-1,NA,TGCGCCAGCAGCCAAGATAGGGGCGATCCCTCCTACAATGAGCAGTTCTTC,CASSQDRGDPSYNEQFF